The rows below give T cell receptor beta chains drawn from one sample of a study of T cell responses to AZD1222 COVID-19 vaccine. Produced via immunoSEQ multiplex PCR; TCRdb's table is partial and in-frame only. There are about 100,000 clones in the sample; roughly 93% occur only once, and approximately 5% lies in the top ten. The sequencing used peripheral blood, collected on day 0 of AZD1222 vaccination. These receptors originate from an adult in good health. The CDR3 runs from the conserved cysteine through the conserved F or W. Fields, in order: D gene, clone size, V gene, J gene, CDR3 protein, CDR3 DNA. The D gene is left open where the match is weak. Only part of the rows carry a size: once, few, many, or a class if the clone is expanded.

>NA|once|TRBV2|TRBJ1-3
CASSEESGNTIYF
TGTGCCAGCAGTGAGGAGTCCGGAAACACCATATATTTT
>TRBD2|few|TRBV7-6|TRBJ2-7
CASSLERERVYEQYF
TGTGCCAGCAGCTTAGAGCGGGAGAGGGTCTACGAGCAGTACTTC
>NA|NA|TRBV5-1|TRBJ2-3
CASTPGFTDTQYF
TGCGCCAGCACCCCAGGCTTTACAGATACGCAGTATTTT
>TRBD1|NA|TRBV19|TRBJ2-2
CASSIRFGQGSTGELFF
TGTGCCAGTAGTATAAGATTCGGACAGGGTTCCACCGGGGAGCTGTTTTTT
>NA|NA|TRBV7-2|TRBJ2-7
CASSLLISTYEQYF
TGTGCCAGCAGCTTATTGATTTCCACCTACGAGCAGTACTTC
>NA|NA|TRBV6-5|TRBJ2-6
CASSFRGGTGANVLTF
TGTGCCAGCAGTTTTCGTGGGGGAACTGGGGCCAACGTCCTGACTTTC
>TRBD2|NA|TRBV29-1|TRBJ2-2
CSVRTSGSRGELFF
TGCAGCGTCCGGACTAGCGGGAGTCGCGGGGAGCTGTTTTTT
>NA|NA|TRBV15|TRBJ2-5
CATSRDSERETQYF
TGTGCCACCAGCAGAGATAGTGAGAGGGAGACCCAGTACTTC
>NA|NA|TRBV2|TRBJ1-4
CASSEAQGWNEKLFF
TGTGCCAGCAGTGAAGCGCAGGGTTGGAATGAAAAACTGTTTTTT
>NA|NA|TRBV2|TRBJ2-1
CASNSNEQFF
TGTGCCAGCAATAGTAATGAGCAGTTCTTC
>NA|few|TRBV6-5|TRBJ2-1
CASSHSAGSPHEQFF
TGTGCCAGCAGCCATAGCGCGGGGAGTCCCCATGAGCAGTTCTTC
>TRBD1|NA|TRBV12-3/TRBV12-4|TRBJ1-1
CASSLAGTGAFF
TGTGCCAGCAGTTTAGCCGGGACAGGTGCTTTCTTT
>NA|once|TRBV4-2|TRBJ2-2
CASSQDSGVAGELFF
TGTGCCAGCAGCCAAGATTCGGGGGTGGCCGGGGAGCTGTTTTTT
>NA|NA|TRBV3-1/TRBV3-2|TRBJ2-2
CASSRNTGELFF
TGTGCCAGCAGCCGAAACACCGGGGAGCTGTTTTTT
>NA|NA|TRBV10-3|TRBJ2-5
CAISESAQETQYF
TGTGCCATCAGTGAATCAGCACAAGAGACCCAGTACTTC
>TRBD1|NA|TRBV5-1|TRBJ2-1
CASSSGTGASYNEQFF
TGCGCCAGCAGCTCCGGGACAGGGGCTTCCTACAATGAGCAGTTCTTC
>TRBD1|NA|TRBV25-1|TRBJ1-4
CASMDRATNEKLFF
TGTGCCAGCATGGACAGGGCAACTAATGAAAAACTGTTTTTT
>NA|NA|TRBV5-1|TRBJ1-5
CASSLGDNQPQHF
TGCGCCAGCAGCTTGGGAGACAATCAGCCCCAGCATTTT
>TRBD1|NA|TRBV10-2|TRBJ1-5
CASRPGTGGSNQPQHF
TGCGCCAGCCGTCCCGGGACAGGGGGCTCTAATCAGCCCCAGCATTTT
>TRBD1|once|TRBV19|TRBJ1-2
CASSINGQVANYGYTF
TGTGCCAGTAGTATTAATGGACAGGTGGCTAACTATGGCTACACCTTC
>NA|NA|TRBV5-8|TRBJ1-2
CASSFRDGRNYGYTF
TGTGCCAGCAGCTTCCGGGACGGCCGTAACTATGGCTACACCTTC
>NA|NA|TRBV14|TRBJ1-3
CASSQGTSGNTIYF
TGTGCCAGCAGCCAAGGGACCTCTGGAAACACCATATATTTT
>NA|NA|TRBV5-1|TRBJ2-2
CASSWESGELFF
TGCGCCAGCAGCTGGGAAAGCGGGGAGCTGTTTTTT
>TRBD1|NA|TRBV7-8|TRBJ1-5
CASSPGTGNQPQHF
TGTGCCAGCAGCCCCGGGACAGGGAATCAGCCCCAGCATTTT
>TRBD1|NA|TRBV2|TRBJ1-1
CASREGQVNTEAFF
TGTGCCAGCAGGGAGGGACAGGTGAACACTGAAGCTTTCTTT
>TRBD2|NA|TRBV4-3|TRBJ2-1
CASSHALADSYNEQFF
TGCGCCAGCAGCCACGCTCTAGCGGACTCCTACAATGAGCAGTTCTTC
>NA|NA|TRBV4-1|TRBJ1-3
CASSQSNTIYF
TGCGCCAGCAGCCAATCGAACACCATATATTTT
>NA|NA|TRBV28|TRBJ1-2
CASSLIWEGGYTF
TGTGCCAGCAGTTTAATTTGGGAGGGTGGCTACACCTTC
>NA|NA|TRBV5-4|TRBJ2-7
CASSLGRTAYEQYF
TGTGCCAGCAGCTTGGGCCGGACCGCCTACGAGCAGTACTTC
>TRBD2|NA|TRBV9|TRBJ2-2
CASSDGLAGASRELFF
TGTGCCAGCAGTGACGGACTAGCGGGAGCATCCAGGGAGCTGTTTTTT
>NA|NA|TRBV29-1|TRBJ2-5
CSVCWRAEQETQYF
TGCAGCGTTTGCTGGCGGGCAGAACAAGAGACCCAGTACTTC